This section outlines one T cell receptor (beta chain) sequence together with its context. V gave up 8 bases and J gave up 5 bases, with 12 bases separating them. This CDR3 region has 12 residues. In germline, CDR1 is MNHEY, CDR2 SMNVEV (reference sequence). This sample was included in a study of blood T cell repertoires in COVID-19. Study background: The United States, Italy and Spain were the sources of the acute and convalescent COVID-19 samples.

How the authors handled the data: Amplified reference gene primers provided the basis for estimating nucleated cell counts. This table comes from immunoSEQ multiplex PCR, and its TCRdb copy is limited to in-frame clones, with some not included. Clone size and V and J calls were adopted from that table, with D and trimming inferred from the DNA. Of roughly 250,000 clones in the sample, 75% to 95% were seen once. Individuals drawn from around 25 US areas were roughly 18 to 100 years old. Cohorts were based on clinical histories the participants reported. The clonotype comes from a woman in her late teens or twenties who had recovered from COVID-19. This chain joins TRBV27 and TRBJ1-1; D is possibly TRBD1 (6 bases). The specimen sequenced was PBMCs or T cells enriched from blood (not recorded which). The CDR3 sequence is CASCSQGTEAFF. As DNA, the CDR3 is TGTGCCAGCTGCTCGCAGGGGACTGAAGCTTTCTTT.